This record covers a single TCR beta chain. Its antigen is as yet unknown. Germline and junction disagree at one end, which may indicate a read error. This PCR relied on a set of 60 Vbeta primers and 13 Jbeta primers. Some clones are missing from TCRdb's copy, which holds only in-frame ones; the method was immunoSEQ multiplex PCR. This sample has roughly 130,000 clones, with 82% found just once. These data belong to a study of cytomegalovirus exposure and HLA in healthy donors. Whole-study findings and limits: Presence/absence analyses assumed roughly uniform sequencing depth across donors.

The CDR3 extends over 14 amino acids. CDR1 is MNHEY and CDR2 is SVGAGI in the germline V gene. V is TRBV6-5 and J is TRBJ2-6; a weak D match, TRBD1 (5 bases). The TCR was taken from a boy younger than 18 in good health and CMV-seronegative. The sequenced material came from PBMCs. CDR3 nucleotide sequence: TGTGCCAGCAGTATCGGCTCTGGGGCCAACGCCCTGACTTTC. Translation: CASSIGSGANALTF.